These T cell receptor beta chains were read from a single sample in a study of blood T cells in healthy people across ages. TCRdb re-called the 5' RACE reads with MiXCR, one entry per CDR3 protein. Found here are fewer than 1,000,000 distinct CDR3 sequences, 40% to 50% of them singletons; the top ten hold roughly 19%. Input material: blood. Receptors originate from a man in his 60s in good health. Both conserved end residues are part of each CDR3. A D gene is named only where the DNA matches it firmly. Size tells how often a clone was seen (once, few, many) or the class of an expanded clone, and some rows leave it out.

. | few | TRBJ2-3 | TRBV12-3/TRBV12-4 | CASEQGSDTQYF | TGTGCCAGCGAGCAGGGGTCAGATACGCAGTATTTT
. | . | TRBJ1-2 | TRBV4-1 | CASSQDGVYQGYTF | TGCGCCAGCAGCCAAGATGGGGTATATCAAGGCTACACCTTC
TRBD2 | few | TRBJ2-3 | TRBV5-1 | CASGKTSVGDTQYF | TGCGCCAGCGGTAAGACTAGCGTGGGAGATACGCAGTATTTT
. | . | TRBJ2-1 | TRBV12-3/TRBV12-4 | CASSYPGLRGVNNEQFF | TGTGCCAGCAGTTACCCGGGCCTCAGGGGGGTTAACAATGAGCAGTTCTTC
TRBD2 | . | TRBJ2-5 | TRBV9 | CASSQEGLAGVQETQYF | TGTGCCAGCAGCCAGGAGGGACTAGCGGGGGTCCAAGAGACCCAGTACTTC
TRBD1 | . | TRBJ2-7 | TRBV6-2/TRBV6-3 | CASSYSRKRGPGQYF | TGTGCCAGCAGTTACTCAAGGAAAAGGGGGCCTGGGCAGTACTTC
. | few | TRBJ2-5 | TRBV4-3 | CASSPRTERWETQYF | TGCGCCAGCAGCCCTAGGACAGAAAGGTGGGAGACCCAGTACTTC
. | . | TRBJ1-1 | TRBV5-1 | CASSLDDFVMNTEAFF | TGCGCCAGCAGCTTAGACGATTTCGTGATGAACACTGAAGCTTTCTTT
. | . | TRBJ1-1 | TRBV4-2 | CASSQDEVKGAFF | TGTGCCAGCAGCCAAGACGAGGTCAAGGGAGCTTTCTTT
TRBD2 | . | TRBJ2-5 | TRBV20-1 | CSARDHPGGAGEQYF | TGCAGTGCTAGAGATCATCCCGGGGGGGCCGGAGAGCAGTACTTC
TRBD1 | . | TRBJ2-5 | TRBV5-5 | CASRIRTGFQETQYF | TGTGCCAGCAGGATAAGGACAGGGTTCCAAGAGACCCAGTACTTC
. | . | TRBJ2-5 | TRBV6-2/TRBV6-3 | CASGFGETQYF | TGTGCCAGCGGATTTGGGGAGACCCAGTACTTC
. | . | TRBJ2-2 | TRBV2 | CASTLQTGELFF | TGTGCCAGCACCCTACAAACCGGGGAGCTGTTTTTT
TRBD2 | . | TRBJ2-5 | TRBV5-1 | CASSWGASGGLQETQYF | TGCGCCAGCAGCTGGGGGGCTAGCGGGGGGCTACAAGAGACCCAGTACTTC
TRBD2 | . | TRBJ2-3 | TRBV7-6 | CASSPPGAGGGEKDTQYF | TGTGCCAGCAGCCCGCCCGGTGCTGGCGGGGGGGAAAAAGATACGCAGTATTTT
. | . | TRBJ2-2 | TRBV6-6 | CASRSRDDMTGELFF | TGTGCCAGCAGGTCCAGGGACGACATGACCGGGGAGCTGTTTTTT
. | . | TRBJ2-7 | TRBV7-9 | CASSLGTSHYEQYF | TGTGCCAGCAGCTTAGGGACTTCCCACTACGAGCAGTACTTC
TRBD1 | many | TRBJ2-6 | TRBV5-1 | CASSLTGAGANVLTF | TGTGCCAGCAGCTTGACAGGGGCTGGGGCCAACGTCCTGACTTTC
TRBD1 | . | TRBJ2-3 | TRBV6-2/TRBV6-3 | CASSSTTGEGTDTQYF | TGTGCCAGCAGTTCCACTACAGGGGAAGGCACAGATACGCAGTATTTT
TRBD2 | . | TRBJ2-7 | TRBV11-3 | CASSSHARGGANEQYF | TGTGCCAGCAGCTCCCACGCCCGCGGGGGGGCGAACGAGCAGTACTTC
TRBD2 | . | TRBJ2-2 | TRBV7-3 | CASSSVAGRNTGELFF | TGTGCCAGCAGCTCCGTAGCGGGGAGGAACACCGGGGAGCTGTTTTTT
TRBD1 | . | TRBJ1-5 | TRBV3-1 | CASSDTGTGTQPQHF | TGTGCCAGCAGCGACACCGGGACAGGGACACAGCCCCAGCATTTT
. | few | TRBJ2-1 | TRBV2 | CASSDGNGQFF | TGTGCCAGCAGTGATGGGAACGGGCAGTTCTTC
TRBD1 | . | TRBJ1-1 | TRBV7-8 | CASSSGQGAYMNTEAFF | TGTGCCAGCAGCTCAGGACAGGGGGCCTATATGAACACGGAAGCTTTCTTT
TRBD1 | few | TRBJ1-1 | TRBV6-6 | CASNTGARAEAFF | TGTGCCAGCAATACAGGGGCGAGGGCTGAAGCTTTCTTT
. | few | TRBJ2-4 | TRBV12-5 | CARTKNIQYF | TGTGCCAGAACCAAAAACATTCAGTACTTC
. | few | TRBJ2-1 | TRBV6-2/TRBV6-3 | CASSPHPGSYNEQFF | TGTGCCAGCAGTCCCCATCCAGGGTCCTACAATGAGCAGTTCTTC
. | once | TRBJ2-4 | TRBV5-1 | CASSEDRLDSAKNVQYF | TGCGCCAGCAGCGAAGACAGGCTTGATTCTGCCAAAAACGTTCAGTACTTC
TRBD1 | few | TRBJ2-1 | TRBV12-5 | CASGLGTGRLHNEQFF | TGTGCTAGTGGTTTGGGGACAGGTAGGCTCCACAATGAGCAGTTCTTC
. | . | TRBJ2-3 | TRBV12-3/TRBV12-4 | CASSVNGAGDQPQYF | TGTGCCAGCAGTGTCAACGGGGCCGGCGATCAGCCCCAGTATTTT
TRBD2 | . | TRBJ2-1 | TRBV7-2 | CASSSGLARREETQFF | TGTGCCAGCAGCTCAGGACTAGCGAGAAGAGAAGAGACCCAGTTCTTC
. | . | TRBJ1-1 | TRBV20-1 | CSASPHWNTEAFF | TGCAGTGCCTCCCCGCATTGGAACACTGAAGCTTTCTTT
TRBD2 | . | TRBJ2-3 | TRBV3-1 | CASRRGASERTQYF | TGTGCCAGCCGGCGGGGGGCGTCTGAACGTACGCAGTATTTT
. | . | TRBJ2-1 | TRBV9 | CASSVGWAGRYHEQFF | TGTGCCAGCAGCGTAGGGTGGGCGGGCCGATACCATGAGCAGTTCTTC
TRBD2 | . | TRBJ2-1 | TRBV20-1 | CSAGGGSNNEQFF | TGCAGTGCCGGGGGGGGCAGCAACAATGAGCAGTTTTTC
. | . | TRBJ1-4 | TRBV7-2 | CASSFGGFNEKLFF | TGTGCCAGCAGCTTTGGAGGGTTTAATGAAAAACTGTTTTTT